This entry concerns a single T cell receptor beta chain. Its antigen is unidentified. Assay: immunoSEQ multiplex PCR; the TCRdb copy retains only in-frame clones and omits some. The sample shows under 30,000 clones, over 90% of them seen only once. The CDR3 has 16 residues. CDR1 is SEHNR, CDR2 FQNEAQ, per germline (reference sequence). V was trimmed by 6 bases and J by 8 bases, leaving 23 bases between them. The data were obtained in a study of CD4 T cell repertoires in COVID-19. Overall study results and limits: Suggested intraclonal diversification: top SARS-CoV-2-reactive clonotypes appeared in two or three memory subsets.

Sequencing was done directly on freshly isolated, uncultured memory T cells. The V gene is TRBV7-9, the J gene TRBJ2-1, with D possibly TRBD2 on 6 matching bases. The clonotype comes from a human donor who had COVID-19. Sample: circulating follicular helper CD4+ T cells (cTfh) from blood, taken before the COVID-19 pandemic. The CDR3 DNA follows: TGTGCCAGCAGGCCCCCTCCGGGACTGGGGTGGGATGAGCAGTTCTTC. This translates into CASRPPPGLGWDEQFF.